This T cell receptor (beta chain) was retrieved from a study of T cell repertoires in aging, cancer and after chemotherapy. Study-wide results and caveats: These repertoire data do not allow conclusions about immunological memory after chemotherapy. Healthy donors lost TCR diversity with age mainly through richness, cancer patients through richness and evenness.

TCR beta rearrangements were amplified from peripheral blood genomic DNA. As regards this clonotype: The antigen is unknown.

The CDR3 contains 16 residues. The germline V gene encodes CDR1 SEHNR and CDR2 FQNEAQ (reference sequence). The V gene lost 5 bases and the J gene lost 4 bases, with 20 bases spanning the gap. A mixed TRB-A/B primer pool amplified rearranged TRB by multiplex touch-down PCR. TCRdb re-called the multiplex PCR reads through MiXCR, storing one row per CDR3 protein. Of 7,000 to 9,500 distinct CDR3 sequences detected, around a third appear once; the ten largest clones hold about an eighth. Sequencing was done on a sample of blood. The TCR was taken from a human donor in good health. The donor label of this sample is uncertain. This sequence joins TRBV7-9 and TRBJ1-1; D unclear. CDR3 DNA sequence: TGTGCCAGCAGCATACCCGAGGGAACCTCGGGCACTGAAGCTTTCTTT. It encodes CASSIPEGTSGTEAFF.